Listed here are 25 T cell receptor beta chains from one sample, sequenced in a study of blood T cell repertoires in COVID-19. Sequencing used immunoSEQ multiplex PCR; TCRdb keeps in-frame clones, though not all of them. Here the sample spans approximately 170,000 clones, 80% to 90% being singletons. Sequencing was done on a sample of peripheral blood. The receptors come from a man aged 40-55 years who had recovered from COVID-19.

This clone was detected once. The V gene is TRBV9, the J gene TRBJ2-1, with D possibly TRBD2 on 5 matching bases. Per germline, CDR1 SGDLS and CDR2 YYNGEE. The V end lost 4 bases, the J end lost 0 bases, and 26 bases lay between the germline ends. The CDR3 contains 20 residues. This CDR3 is CASSFGEDERREASYNEQFF. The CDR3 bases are TGTGCCAGCAGCTTTGGCGAGGACGAGCGGAGAGAGGCCTCCTACAATGAGCAGTTCTTC.

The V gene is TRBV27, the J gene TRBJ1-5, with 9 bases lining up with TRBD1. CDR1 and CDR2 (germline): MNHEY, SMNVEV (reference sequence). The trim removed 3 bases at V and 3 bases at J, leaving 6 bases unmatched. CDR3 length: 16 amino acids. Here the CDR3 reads CASSFRGQGNNQPQHF. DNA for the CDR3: TGTGCCAGCAGTTTTCGGGGACAGGGAAACAATCAGCCCCAGCATTTT.

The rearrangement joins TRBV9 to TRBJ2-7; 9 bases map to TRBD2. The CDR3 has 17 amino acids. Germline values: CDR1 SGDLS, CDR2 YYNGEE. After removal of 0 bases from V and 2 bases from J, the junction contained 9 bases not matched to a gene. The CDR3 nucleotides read TGTGCCAGCAGCGTAGAGGCCGGGACTAGCAATACCTACGAGCAGTACTTC. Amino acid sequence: CASSVEAGTSNTYEQYF.

As DNA, the CDR3 is TGTGCCAGCGGAGGGAGGGCCGAAACAGATACGCAGTATTTT. This sequence encodes CASGGRAETDTQYF. V is TRBV25-1 and J is TRBJ2-3, with TRBD2 matching 7 bases. Germline V gives CDR1 MGHDK, CDR2 SYGVNS. After removal of 8 bases from V and 3 bases from J, the junction contained 8 bases not matched to a gene. CDR3 length equals 14 residues.

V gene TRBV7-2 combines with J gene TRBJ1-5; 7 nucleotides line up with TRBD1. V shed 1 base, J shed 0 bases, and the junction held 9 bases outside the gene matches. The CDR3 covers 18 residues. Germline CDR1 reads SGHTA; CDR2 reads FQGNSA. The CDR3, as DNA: TGTGCCAGCAGCTTAGAGGGACAGCTCCTATATAGCAATCAGCCCCAGCATTTT. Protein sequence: CASSLEGQLLYSNQPQHF.

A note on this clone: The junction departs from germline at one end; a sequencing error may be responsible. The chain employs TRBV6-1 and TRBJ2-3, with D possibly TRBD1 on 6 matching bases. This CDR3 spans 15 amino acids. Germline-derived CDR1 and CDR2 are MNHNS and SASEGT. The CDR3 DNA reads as TGTGCCAGCACTGAAGGGACACGGATTCGAGATACGCAGTATTTT. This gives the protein CASTEGTRIRDTQYF.

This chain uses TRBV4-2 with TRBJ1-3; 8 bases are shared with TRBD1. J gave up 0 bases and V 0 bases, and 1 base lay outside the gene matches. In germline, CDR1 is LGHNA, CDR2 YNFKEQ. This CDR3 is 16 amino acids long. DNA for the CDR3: TGTGCCAGCAGCCAAGAGGACAGGGCCTCTGGAAACACCATATATTTT. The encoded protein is CASSQEDRASGNTIYF.

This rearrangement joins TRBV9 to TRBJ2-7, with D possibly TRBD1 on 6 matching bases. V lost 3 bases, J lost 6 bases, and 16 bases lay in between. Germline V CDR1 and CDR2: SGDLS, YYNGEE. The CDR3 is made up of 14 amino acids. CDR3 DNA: TGTGCCAGCAGCGCCCGGGACATCGAGGGCGAGCAGTACTTC. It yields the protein CASSARDIEGEQYF.

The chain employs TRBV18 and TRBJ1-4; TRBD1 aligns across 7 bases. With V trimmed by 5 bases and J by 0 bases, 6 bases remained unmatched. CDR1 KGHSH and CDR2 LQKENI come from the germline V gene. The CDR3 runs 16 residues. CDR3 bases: TGTGCCAGCTCATTGGGACAGCTTGCAACTAATGAAAAACTGTTTTTT. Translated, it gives CASSLGQLATNEKLFF.

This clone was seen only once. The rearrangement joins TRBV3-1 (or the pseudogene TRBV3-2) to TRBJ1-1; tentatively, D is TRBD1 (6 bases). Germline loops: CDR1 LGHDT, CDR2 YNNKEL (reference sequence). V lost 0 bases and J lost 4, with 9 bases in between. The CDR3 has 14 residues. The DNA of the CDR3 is TGTGCCAGCAGCCAAGAATTCAGGGGCACTGAAGCTTTCTTT. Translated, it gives CASSQEFRGTEAFF.

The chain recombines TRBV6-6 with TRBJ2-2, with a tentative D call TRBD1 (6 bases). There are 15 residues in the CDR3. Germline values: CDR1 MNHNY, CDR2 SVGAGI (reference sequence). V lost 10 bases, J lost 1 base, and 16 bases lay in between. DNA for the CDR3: TGTGCCACCTTGAAGACAGGTCAGAACACCGGGGAGCTGTTTTTT. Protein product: CATLKTGQNTGELFF.

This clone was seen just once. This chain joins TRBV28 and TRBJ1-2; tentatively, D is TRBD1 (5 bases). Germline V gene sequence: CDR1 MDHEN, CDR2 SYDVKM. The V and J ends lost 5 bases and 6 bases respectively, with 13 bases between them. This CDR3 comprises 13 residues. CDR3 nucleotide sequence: TGTGCCAGCAGTGGACCGGACATCGATGGCTACACCTTC. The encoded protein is CASSGPDIDGYTF.

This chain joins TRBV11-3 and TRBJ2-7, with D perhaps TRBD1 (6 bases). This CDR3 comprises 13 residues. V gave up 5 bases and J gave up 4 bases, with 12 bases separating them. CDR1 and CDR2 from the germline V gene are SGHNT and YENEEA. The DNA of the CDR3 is TGTGCCAGCAGCGAAGGGACATCATACGAGCAGTACTTC. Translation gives CASSEGTSYEQYF.

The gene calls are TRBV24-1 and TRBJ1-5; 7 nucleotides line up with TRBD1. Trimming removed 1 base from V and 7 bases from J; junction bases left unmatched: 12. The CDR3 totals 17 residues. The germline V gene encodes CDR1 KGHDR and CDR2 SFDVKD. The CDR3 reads CATSDLGYRGKEQPQHF. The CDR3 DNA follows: TGTGCCACCAGTGATTTAGGATACAGGGGTAAGGAGCAGCCCCAGCATTTT.

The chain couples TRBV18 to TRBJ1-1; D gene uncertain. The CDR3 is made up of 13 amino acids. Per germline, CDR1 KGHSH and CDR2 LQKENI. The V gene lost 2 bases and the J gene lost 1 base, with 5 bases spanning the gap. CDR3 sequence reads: CASSPAENTEAFF. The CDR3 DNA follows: TGTGCCAGCTCACCAGCGGAGAACACTGAAGCTTTCTTT.

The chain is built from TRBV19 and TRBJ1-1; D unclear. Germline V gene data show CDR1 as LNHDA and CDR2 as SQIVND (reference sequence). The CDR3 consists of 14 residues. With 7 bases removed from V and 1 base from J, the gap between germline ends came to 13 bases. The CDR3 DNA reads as TGTGCCAGTAAGTGGGGAGACTGGAACACTGAAGCTTTCTTT. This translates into CASKWGDWNTEAFF.

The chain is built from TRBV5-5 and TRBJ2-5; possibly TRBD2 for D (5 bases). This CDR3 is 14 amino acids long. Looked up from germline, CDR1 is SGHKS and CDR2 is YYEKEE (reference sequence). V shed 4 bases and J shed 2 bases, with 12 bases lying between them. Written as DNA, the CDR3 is TGTGCCAGCAGCCTGCGAGGGAATCAAGAGACCCAGTACTTC. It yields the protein CASSLRGNQETQYF.

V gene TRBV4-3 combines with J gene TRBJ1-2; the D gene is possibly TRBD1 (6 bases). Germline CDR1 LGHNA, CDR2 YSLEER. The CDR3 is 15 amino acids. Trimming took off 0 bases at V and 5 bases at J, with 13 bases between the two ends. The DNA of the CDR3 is TGCGCCAGCAGCCAAGATCTAAGCAGGGGTTATGGCTACACCTTC. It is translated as CASSQDLSRGYGYTF.

The CDR3 coding sequence is TGCGCCAGCAGCCAAGCGACTAGCGGAGCCACCGGGGAGCTGTTTTTT. This sequence encodes CASSQATSGATGELFF. V and J are TRBV4-1 and TRBJ2-2; 9 nucleotides match TRBD2. Germline trimming cut 1 base from V and 4 bases from J; bases unmatched to any gene: 4. The CDR3 is 16 residues long. Germline CDR1 reads MGHRA; CDR2 reads YSYEKL.

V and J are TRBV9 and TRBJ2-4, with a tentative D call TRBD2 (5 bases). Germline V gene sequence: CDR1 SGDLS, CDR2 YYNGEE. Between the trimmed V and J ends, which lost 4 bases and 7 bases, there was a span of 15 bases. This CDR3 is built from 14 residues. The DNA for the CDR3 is TGTGCCAGCAGCCTCGGTGGAGGTTGGAACATTCAGTACTTC. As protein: CASSLGGGWNIQYF.

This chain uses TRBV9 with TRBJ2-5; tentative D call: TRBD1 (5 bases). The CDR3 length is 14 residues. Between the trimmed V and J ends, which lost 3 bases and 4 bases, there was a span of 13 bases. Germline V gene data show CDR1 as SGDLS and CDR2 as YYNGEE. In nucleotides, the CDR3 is TGTGCCAGCAGCGGCAGGGTCTCCACAGAGACCCAGTACTTC. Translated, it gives CASSGRVSTETQYF.

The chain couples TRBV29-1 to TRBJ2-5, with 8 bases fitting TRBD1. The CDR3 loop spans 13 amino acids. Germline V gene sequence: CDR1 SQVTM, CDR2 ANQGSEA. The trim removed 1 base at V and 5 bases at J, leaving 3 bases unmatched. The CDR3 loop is CSVEGTGFETQYF. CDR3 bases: TGCAGCGTTGAAGGGACAGGGTTCGAGACCCAGTACTTC.

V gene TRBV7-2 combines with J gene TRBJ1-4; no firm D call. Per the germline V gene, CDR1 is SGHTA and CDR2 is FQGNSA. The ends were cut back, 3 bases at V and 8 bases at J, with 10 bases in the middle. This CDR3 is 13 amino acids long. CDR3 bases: TGTGCCAGCAGCTTGGGCAGGCAGGAAAAACTGTTTTTT. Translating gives CASSLGRQEKLFF.

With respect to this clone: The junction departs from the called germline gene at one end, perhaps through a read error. The CDR3 is CASSIGVEGAWEKLLF. The CDR3 nucleotides read TGTGCCAGCAGCATAGGGGTAGAGGGCGCCTGGGAAAAACTGCTTTTT. This chain uses TRBV7-9 with TRBJ1-4, with a possible D match to TRBD1 (5 bases). Looked up from germline, CDR1 is SEHNR and CDR2 is FQNEAQ (reference sequence). This CDR3 is built from 16 residues.

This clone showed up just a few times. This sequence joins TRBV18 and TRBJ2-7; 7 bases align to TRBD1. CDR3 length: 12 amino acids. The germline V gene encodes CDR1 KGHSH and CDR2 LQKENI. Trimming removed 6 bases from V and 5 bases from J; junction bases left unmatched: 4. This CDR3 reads CASSEQGNEQYF. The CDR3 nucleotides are TGTGCCAGCTCGGAACAGGGGAACGAGCAGTACTTC.